This passage covers 17 T cell receptor beta chains from one sample sequenced in a study of T cell responses to AZD1222 COVID-19 vaccine (dated by TCRdb to about 2021). Receptors were amplified or captured by the immunoSEQ multiplex PCR assay. The table comes from immuneACCESS by way of TCRdb, which keeps in-frame sequences with V and J called. Part of the clones is missing from these tables; in studies checked, under half for an unresolved V gene and the rest for unknown reasons. The table for this sample lists 75,000 to 80,000 clones; about three quarters of them were counted only once. Jointly, the top ten make up approximately 25% of the sample. Per the publication, the time point label means: about 28 days (+/-7) after the second vaccine dose. The treatment or condition label, read with the paper, signifies: meningococcal conjugate vaccine given as trial control. The sample was peripheral blood, taken 28 days after the second dose of the MenACWY control vaccine. The receptors were sampled from an adult who received the MenACWY meningococcal vaccine as a control.

This clone is medium-sized. The genes are TRBV29-1 and TRBJ1-5, with no clear D. Trimming removed 2 bases at V and 2 bases at J, with 10 bases between. The V gene's germline CDR1 is SQVTM and CDR2 ANQGSEA. The CDR3 totals 14 residues. This chain's CDR3 is CSVERGGGNQPQHF. CDR3 nucleotide sequence: TGCAGCGTTGAACGAGGTGGCGGCAATCAGCCCCAGCATTTT.

The V gene is TRBV6-5, the J gene TRBJ1-1; D gene ambiguous. The CDR3 extends over 11 amino acids. Trimming removed 5 bases at V and 11 bases at J, with 12 bases between. Germline CDR1 MNHEY, CDR2 SVGAGI. The CDR3 nucleotides read TGTGCCAGCAGTAACCAGAGGGAGGCTTTCTTT. Protein product: CASSNQREAFF.

The V gene is TRBV7-9, the J gene TRBJ2-7; 10 bases align to TRBD2. This CDR3 is 18 amino acids long. J lost 0 bases, V lost 1 base, and 9 bases had no gene match. CDR1 is SEHNR and CDR2 is FQNEAQ in the germline V gene (reference sequence). This CDR3 reads CASSLDGTSAHDSYEQYF. CDR3 nucleotides: TGTGCCAGCAGCTTAGACGGGACTAGCGCCCACGACTCCTACGAGCAGTACTTC.

This clone was counted only a few times. The V gene is TRBV19, the J gene TRBJ1-2; D is ambiguous. V gave up 3 bases and J gave up 4 bases, with 12 bases separating them. Germline CDR1 and CDR2: LNHDA and SQIVND (reference sequence). This CDR3 is built from 14 residues. For the CDR3, the DNA is TGTGCCAGTAGTATGAAGGCCGGGGTCTATGGCTACACCTTC. Its protein is CASSMKAGVYGYTF.

CDR3 loop: CASTSGGTSDSPLHF. The CDR3 nucleotides read TGTGCCTCCACTTCGGGCGGGACATCAGATTCACCCCTCCACTTT. The chain couples TRBV30 to TRBJ1-6, with D maybe TRBD1 (6 bases). Trimming cost V 7 bases and J 8 bases, with 21 bases left between them. The germline V gene encodes CDR1 GTSNPN and CDR2 SVGIG (reference sequence). The CDR3 spans 15 residues.

This sequence joins TRBV7-9 and TRBJ2-5, with a possible D match to TRBD2 (5 bases). Germline V lookup: CDR1 SEHNR, CDR2 FQNEAQ (reference sequence). Between the trimmed V and J ends, which lost 1 base and 4 bases, there was a span of 7 bases. The CDR3 totals 13 residues. CDR3 sequence (DNA): TGTGCCAGCAGCTTAGGCGGGTTAGAGACCCAGTACTTC. This codes for CASSLGGLETQYF.

V is TRBV14 and J is TRBJ2-2, with 8 nucleotides matching TRBD1. The CDR3 is 14 residues long. Per germline, CDR1 SGHDN and CDR2 FVKESK. V gave up 2 bases and J gave up 6 bases; unmatched junction bases: 2. CDR3: CASSQRTGSGELFF. CDR3 in DNA: TGTGCCAGCAGCCAAAGGACAGGGTCCGGGGAGCTGTTTTTT.

V and J are TRBV6-1 and TRBJ1-1, with D tentatively TRBD1 (5 bases). Per the germline V gene, CDR1 is MNHNS and CDR2 is SASEGT. Trimming shortened V by 3 bases and J by 1 base, and 9 bases separated the two germline ends. The CDR3 consists of 14 residues. The CDR3 protein is CASSDRQPNTEAFF. The CDR3 DNA reads TGTGCCAGCAGTGACCGACAGCCGAACACTGAAGCTTTCTTT.

The chain links TRBV3-1 (or the pseudogene TRBV3-2) to TRBJ2-7; TRBD1 matches at 10 bases. There are 15 residues in the CDR3. The germline gives CDR1 LGHDT, CDR2 YNNKEL (reference sequence). Germline trimming cut 1 base from V and 5 bases from J; bases unmatched to any gene: 5. The CDR3 coding sequence is TGTGCCAGCAGCCAAGGACAGGGGGCGATGGACGAGCAGTACTTC. Translation: CASSQGQGAMDEQYF.

The chain employs TRBV3-1 (or the pseudogene TRBV3-2) and TRBJ1-2, with TRBD1 matching 8 bases. The germline CDR1 and CDR2 sequences are LGHDT and YNNKEL (reference sequence). The length of the CDR3 is 15 residues. With V trimmed by 3 bases and J by 2 bases, 5 bases remained unmatched. The CDR3 protein is CASSHGQGLNYGYTF. Written as DNA, the CDR3 is TGTGCCAGCAGCCATGGACAGGGTTTAAACTATGGCTACACCTTC.

V usage is TRBV5-1 and J usage is TRBJ2-1, with 9 nucleotides matching TRBD2. With 3 bases clipped from V and 8 bases from J, the junction kept 3 bases outside the gene matches. CDR1 is SGHRS and CDR2 is YFSETQ in the germline V gene. The CDR3 length is 13 residues. The CDR3 loop is CASSSGTSYEQFF. The DNA of the CDR3 is TGCGCCAGCAGCTCCGGGACTAGCTATGAGCAGTTCTTC. Full variable domain (remainder filled in from reference TRBV5-1 and TRBJ2-1): KAGVTQTPRYLIKTRGQQVTLSCSPISGHRSVSWYQQTPGQGLQFLFEYFSETQRNKGNFPGRFSGRQFSNSRSEMNVSTLELGDSALYLCASSSGTSYEQFFGPGTRLTVL.

V gene TRBV12-3 or TRBV12-4 combines with J gene TRBJ1-2; TRBD1 might be the D (5 bases). The CDR3 length is 13 residues. V lost 6 bases, J lost 2 bases, and 10 bases lay in between. The DNA for the CDR3 is TGTGCCAGCAGCCAGACAGAAAACTATGGCTACACCTTC. This gives the protein CASSQTENYGYTF.

This clone has ten or more counts. J is TRBJ1-1 and V is TRBV2, with 11 bases that match TRBD1. The germline V gene encodes CDR1 SNHLY and CDR2 FYNNEI. V lost 5 bases and J lost 7; bases outside the gene matches: 6. The CDR3 contains 14 residues. Written as DNA, the CDR3 is TGTGCCAGCAGTTGGGACAGGGGGGCATTTGAAGCTTTCTTT. Translating gives CASSWDRGAFEAFF.

This clone was detected a few times. CDR3 nucleotides: TGTGCCAGCAGCTTAGAAACAGGGGGGGGTGAAAAACTGTTTTTT. Protein sequence: CASSLETGGGEKLFF. This chain uses TRBV7-2 with TRBJ1-4; 8 bases are shared with TRBD1. The CDR3 is 15 residues long. Germline CDR1 SGHTA, CDR2 FQGNSA. V gave up 1 base and J gave up 7 bases; unmatched junction bases: 5.

The rearrangement joins TRBV9 to TRBJ1-2; no firm D call. V shed 0 bases and J shed 8 bases, with 17 bases lying between them. This CDR3 is 15 amino acids long. Germline V lookup: CDR1 SGDLS, CDR2 YYNGEE. The CDR3: CASSVAGRARSGYTF. The CDR3 bases are TGTGCCAGCAGCGTAGCAGGAAGGGCCCGTTCGGGCTACACCTTC.

This sequence joins TRBV29-1 and TRBJ1-1; D may be TRBD1 (5 bases). The CDR3 runs 13 residues. Germline V gives CDR1 SQVTM, CDR2 ANQGSEA. V lost 8 bases, J lost 0 bases, and 13 bases lay in between. CDR3 sequence reads: CSPSGPMNTEAFF. CDR3 nucleotide sequence: TGCAGCCCATCGGGACCGATGAACACTGAAGCTTTCTTT. Full variable domain (outside the CDR3, taken from reference TRBV29-1 and TRBJ1-1): SAVISQKPSRDICQRGTSLTIQCQVDSQVTMMFWYRQQPGQSLTLIATANQGSEATYESGFVIDKFPISRPNLTFSTLTVSNMSPEDSSIYLCSPSGPMNTEAFFGQGTRLTVV.

The chain has TRBV6-2 or TRBV6-3 and TRBJ2-5; either TRBD1 or TRBD2 may fit D (5 bases each). The ends were cut back, 2 bases at V and 1 base at J, with 8 bases in the middle. CDR1 is MNHEY, CDR2 SVGEGT, per germline. The CDR3 extends over 14 amino acids. CDR3 nucleotides: TGTGCCAGCAGTTACCGGGGCCCCCAAGAGACCCAGTACTTC. This encodes CASSYRGPQETQYF.